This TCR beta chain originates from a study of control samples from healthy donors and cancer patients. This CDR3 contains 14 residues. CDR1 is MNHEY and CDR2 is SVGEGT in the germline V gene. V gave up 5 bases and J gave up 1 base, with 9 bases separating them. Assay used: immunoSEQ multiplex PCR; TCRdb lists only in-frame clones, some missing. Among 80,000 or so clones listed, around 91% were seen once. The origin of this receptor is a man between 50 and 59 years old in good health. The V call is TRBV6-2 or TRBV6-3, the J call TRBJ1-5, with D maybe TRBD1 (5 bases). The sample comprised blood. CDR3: CASSPGGSNQPQHF. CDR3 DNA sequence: TGTGCCAGCAGTCCGGGGGGGAGCAATCAGCCCCAGCATTTT.